The clone carrying this TCR beta chain was seen a handful of times. What it binds is not known. This entry belongs to a study of T-cell reconstitution after alpha-beta-depleted transplantation in children. Study-wide results and limits: The origin of high day-60 TCRbeta diversity in some patients lay in surviving recipient T cells and thymic progenitors. Expanded graft clones, several hundred of them, were reportedly the source of alpha-beta T cells about two months after transplant. T-cell numbers and diversity, one year after transplant, stemmed largely from T cells that were newly produced.

CDR3 length: 15 residues. V shed 2 bases and J 5 bases; nucleotides not matched to a gene: 5. Germline lookup yields CDR1 SEHNR and CDR2 FQNEAQ (reference sequence). Unique molecular identifiers featured in how the TCRbeta library was prepared. TCRdb used MiXCR to reprocess the PCR reads, holding one entry per CDR3 protein. Here the sample spans over 150,000 distinct CDR3 sequences, roughly 7.1% being singletons. The clonotype was recovered from a boy aged 2 to 10 with acute lymphoblastic leukemia, due to receive a stem cell transplant. The sample in question was PBMCs, obtained before TCRalphabeta/CD19-depleted stem cell transplant. V and J are TRBV7-9 and TRBJ1-1; 10 bases line up with TRBD1. The CDR3 DNA reads TGTGCCAGCAGCTTACGGACAGGGGGGTCAACTGAAGCTTTCTTT. Translated, it gives CASSLRTGGSTEAFF. Full variable domain (outside the CDR3, taken from reference TRBV7-9 and TRBJ1-1): DTGVSQNPRHKITKRGQNVTFRCDPISEHNRLYWYRQTLGQGPEFLTYFQNEAQLEKSRLLSDRFSAERPKGSFSTLEIQRTEQGDSAMYLCASSLRTGGSTEAFFGQGTRLTVV.